Reported below is one TCR beta chain. The data were obtained in a study of T-cell reconstitution after alpha-beta-depleted transplantation in children. A TCRbeta library incorporating unique molecular identifiers was prepared. MiXCR was run by TCRdb on the PCR reads, yielding one entry per CDR3 protein. The sample yields some 440,000 distinct CDR3 sequences, 15% to 20% seen once. This TCR was sampled from a boy under three years old who had a stem cell transplant for Wiskott-Aldrich syndrome, so the T cells may come from the graft donor. This specimen consisted of PBMCs, mostly from graft donor cells, obtained 360 days after TCRalphabeta/CD19-depleted stem cell transplant.

CDR3 bases: TGCGCCAGCAGTGACCCCTTTAGGGGTTACACTGAAGCTTTCTTT. It codes for CASSDPFRGYTEAFF. The genes are TRBV10-2 and TRBJ1-1; D may be TRBD1 (5 bases). V was cut by 3 bases and J by 3 bases, with 14 bases left in between. Germline CDR1 reads WSHSY; CDR2 reads SAAADI. This CDR3 is built from 15 residues.